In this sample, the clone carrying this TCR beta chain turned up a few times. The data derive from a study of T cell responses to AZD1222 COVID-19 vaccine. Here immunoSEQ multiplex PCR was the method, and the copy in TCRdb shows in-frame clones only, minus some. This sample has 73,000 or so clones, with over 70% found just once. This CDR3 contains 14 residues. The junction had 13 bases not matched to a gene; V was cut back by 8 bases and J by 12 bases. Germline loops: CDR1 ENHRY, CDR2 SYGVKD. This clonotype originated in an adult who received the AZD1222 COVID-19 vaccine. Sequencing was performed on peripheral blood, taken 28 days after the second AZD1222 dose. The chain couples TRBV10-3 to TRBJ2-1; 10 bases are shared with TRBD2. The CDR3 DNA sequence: TGTGCCATCGCGGAAGCTAGCGGGGGTTTGGCGCAGTTCTTC. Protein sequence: CAIAEASGGLAQFF.